These 21 T cell receptor beta chains were sequenced from one sample in a study of T cell clonality in common variable immunodeficiency. Study outcomes and limitations: Reportedly, TCR beta sequences from common variable immunodeficiency showed fewer deletions and N-nucleotide insertions.

These receptors have no known antigen. Profiling relied on immunoSEQ multiplex PCR, and the TCRdb table lists in-frame clones only, not all of them. In total the sample includes 7,000 to 9,500 clones, none of them seen once. Sequenced input: peripheral blood mononuclear cells. These receptors originate from a human donor with common variable immunodeficiency.

At least ten counts were recorded for this clone. The read comes to an end 3 residues before the CDR3 does, leaving the germline J gene to fill in the end. The chain links TRBV29-1 to TRBJ2-3, with 8 bases matching TRBD1. V gave up 4 bases and J gave up 5 bases; unmatched junction bases: 5. Germline V CDR1 and CDR2: SQVTM, ANQGSEA. This CDR3 is 13 amino acids long. CDR3 bases read: TGCAGCGTTGGGACAGGGAGTAAAGATACG. Amino acid sequence: CSVGTGSKDT. The full CDR3 reads CSVGTGSKDTQYF.

This clone was observed at least ten times. The sequenced CDR3 bases are TGTGCCAGCTCACGGAACCGGGACTCACCTCTGGAAAACACC. Its translation is CASSRNRDSPLENT. The CDR3 in its entirety is CASSRNRDSPLENTIYF. This rearrangement joins TRBV18 to TRBJ1-3, with a possible D match to TRBD1 (5 bases). With the read ending 3 residues before the CDR3 end, the germline J gene is used to fill in that end. Trimming stripped 4 bases from V and 6 bases from J, with 22 bases between. CDR1 is KGHSH, CDR2 LQKENI, per germline. This CDR3 is 17 amino acids long.

This clone was seen many times. The sequenced fragment ends 3 residues before the CDR3 boundary, so the rest is inferred from the germline J gene. This rearrangement joins TRBV5-1 to TRBJ2-2; TRBD2 matches at 10 bases. The CDR3 is made up of 16 amino acids. V shed 5 bases, J shed 4 bases, and the junction held 8 bases outside the gene matches. Germline assignment: CDR1 SGHRS and CDR2 YFSETQ. CDR3 DNA (partial): TGCGCCAGCAGACAAGGGACTAGCGTTGCCACCGGGGAG. This codes for CASRQGTSVATGE. The whole CDR3 protein reads CASRQGTSVATGELFF.

This clone has ten or more counts. The CDR3 end lies 3 residues beyond the end of the read and is filled in from the germline J gene. The V and J genes are TRBV30 and TRBJ2-1, with unresolved D. The V gene's germline CDR1 is GTSNPN and CDR2 SVGIG (reference sequence). The CDR3 extends over 14 amino acids. Trimming pared 0 bases from V and 1 base from J, leaving 7 bases between. CDR3 amino acids: CAWSVKGSYNEQFF. The covered CDR3 bases are TGTGCCTGGAGTGTAAAAGGGTCCTACAATGAG.

This clone showed up many times. This CDR3 reads CASSEDIINTIYF. The CDR3 bases that were read are TGTGCCAGCAGTGAAGATATTATAAACACC. The V gene is TRBV2, the J gene TRBJ1-3; the D is unclear. The read ends 3 residues before the CDR3 terminus; that terminus is restored from the germline J gene. The CDR3 totals 13 residues. With 1 base removed from V and 6 bases from J, the gap between germline ends came to 7 bases. CDR1 SNHLY and CDR2 FYNNEI come from the germline V gene.

This clone was observed at least ten times. The read stops 3 residues short of the end of the CDR3; the missing end is completed from the germline J gene. V is TRBV6-1 and J is TRBJ1-5; D not resolved. Trimming took 4 bases from V and 5 from J, leaving 9 bases between them. Germline-derived CDR1 and CDR2 are MNHNS and SASEGT. The CDR3 spans 13 residues. This CDR3 reads CASSGFEDQPQHF. Incomplete CDR3 DNA: TGTGCCAGCAGTGGCTTCGAGGATCAGCCC.

This clone occurred many times. The read ends 3 residues shy of where the CDR3 ends; the end is completed using the germline J gene. This chain connects TRBV14 to TRBJ1-2; weak D call: TRBD1 (5 bases). This CDR3 contains 14 residues. Germline CDR1 reads SGHDN; CDR2 reads FVKESK. Trimming took off 3 bases at V and 2 bases at J, with 10 bases between the two ends. The part of the CDR3 DNA that was read is TGTGCCAGCAGCCACAGGGCCTCGAACTATGGC. It codes for CASSHRASNYG. The whole CDR3 sequence is CASSHRASNYGYTF.

In this sample, this clone turned up many times. The read stops 3 residues short of the end of the CDR3; the missing end is completed from the germline J gene. V gene TRBV7-2 combines with J gene TRBJ2-5; TRBD2 matches at 7 bases. Unmatched junction bases numbered 11, after V lost 5 bases and J lost 5 bases. This CDR3 comprises 15 residues. Germline V gene lookup returns CDR1 SGHTA and CDR2 FQGNSA. The DNA read from the CDR3 is TGTGCCAGCAGCGTATCTCGCGGGAGTTGGGAGACC. Encoded protein: CASSVSRGSWET. The complete CDR3 sequence is CASSVSRGSWETQYF. Supplemented by reference TRBV7-2 and TRBJ2-5, the full variable domain reads GAGVSQSPSNKVTEKGKDVELRCDPISGHTALYWYRQSLGQGLEFLIYFQGNSAPDKSGLPSDRFSAERTGGSVSTLTIQRTQQEDSAVYLCASSVSRGSWETQYFGPGTRLLVL.

Many counts were recorded for this clone. The read ends 3 residues before the CDR3 terminus; that terminus is restored from the germline J gene. V usage is TRBV19 and J usage is TRBJ1-5; D perhaps matches TRBD1 (6 bases). This CDR3 contains 11 residues. Germline V gene data show CDR1 as LNHDA and CDR2 as SQIVND (reference sequence). V lost 8 bases, J lost 4 bases, and 6 bases lay in between. Partial CDR3 DNA: TGTGCCAGTGGACAGAATCAGCCC. Translation: CASGQNQP. The CDR3 reads in full as CASGQNQPQHF. Full variable domain (remainder filled in from reference TRBV19 and TRBJ1-5): DGGITQSPKYLFRKEGQNVTLSCEQNLNHDAMYWYRQDPGQGLRLIYYSQIVNDFQKGDIAEGYSVSREKKESFPLTVTSAQKNPTAFYLCASGQNQPQHFGDGTRLSIL.

On this clone itself: Read data end 3 residues before the CDR3 end; the end is taken from the germline J gene. This chain uses TRBV6-2 or TRBV6-3 with TRBJ1-1; 7 bases agree with TRBD1. With 6 bases clipped from V and 4 bases from J, the junction kept 5 bases outside the gene matches. Germline V gene data show CDR1 as MNHEY and CDR2 as SVGEGT. CDR3 length equals 13 residues. The CDR3 is CASREQGSTEAFF. The CDR3 DNA, read in part, is TGTGCCAGCAGGGAACAGGGGAGCACTGAA.

This clone showed up many times. The read ends 3 residues shy of where the CDR3 ends; the end is completed using the germline J gene. The chain links TRBV30 to TRBJ1-5, with D perhaps TRBD1 (5 bases). Deletions cut 0 bases from V and 7 bases from J, with 10 bases between. The CDR3 spans 13 residues. CDR1 is GTSNPN and CDR2 is SVGIG in the germline V gene (reference sequence). The sequenced CDR3 bases are TGTGCCTGGAGTGTTGGGGGGGAACAGCCC. Its protein is CAWSVGGEQP. The entire CDR3 protein reads CAWSVGGEQPQHF. Together with reference TRBV30 and TRBJ1-5, the CDR3 gives the full variable domain: SQTIHQWPATLVQPVGSPLSLECTVEGTSNPNLYWYRQAAGRGLQLLFYSVGIGQISSEVPQNLSASRPQDRQFILSSKKLLLSDSGFYLCAWSVGGEQPQHFGDGTRLSIL.

This clone was detected many times. The read halts 3 residues ahead of the CDR3 end, with the missing end drawn from the germline J gene. The genes are TRBV5-5 and TRBJ1-4; the match to TRBD1 covers 9 bases. CDR3 size: 15 residues. Germline V CDR1 and CDR2: SGHKS, YYEKEE (reference sequence). The V and J ends lost 6 bases and 7 bases, in that order; junction bases with no gene match: 10. The sequenced CDR3 bases are TGTGCCAGCAACACGGCCGGGACAGGGTTTGAAAAA. It codes for CASNTAGTGFEK. The whole CDR3 sequence is CASNTAGTGFEKLFF.

This clone was observed at least ten times. The missing CDR3 end, 3 residues past where the read stops, is filled in from the germline J gene. The chain combines TRBV29-1 with TRBJ1-1; possible D gene TRBD1, 6 bases. Between the trimmed V and J ends, which lost 7 bases and 5 bases, there was a span of 17 bases. CDR3 length: 13 amino acids. Germline CDR1 SQVTM, CDR2 ANQGSEA. The covered CDR3 bases are TGCAGCGGGAATACAGGGATAGGAACTGAA. This translates into CSGNTGIGTE. The full CDR3 is CSGNTGIGTEAFF.

This clone showed up many times. The CDR3 extends 3 residues past the end of the read, so its final part is completed from the germline J gene. The rearrangement links TRBV19 to TRBJ2-7; TRBD2 might be the D (6 bases). V dropped 5 bases and J dropped 4 bases, with 9 bases sitting between them. Germline CDR1 is LNHDA and CDR2 is SQIVND (reference sequence). The CDR3 has 12 amino acids. CDR3 sequence reads: CASSASAYEQYF. CDR3 DNA (partial): TGTGCCAGTAGTGCTAGCGCGTACGAG.

This clone showed up just a few times. From the germline J gene comes the end of the CDR3, since the read stops 3 residues before it. The chain joins TRBV7-2 to TRBJ1-6; a possible D gene is TRBD1 (5 bases). Germline V gene lookup returns CDR1 SGHTA and CDR2 FQGNSA. The CDR3 covers 14 residues. V dropped 7 bases and J dropped 6 bases, with 13 bases sitting between them. CDR3 DNA, as far as it was read: TGTGCCAGCACCCGGGACTCGGGTAATTCACCC. Translating it yields CASTRDSGNSP. The CDR3 as a whole reads CASTRDSGNSPLHF. Looking up the rest from reference TRBV7-2 and TRBJ1-6 gives the full variable domain: GAGVSQSPSNKVTEKGKDVELRCDPISGHTALYWYRQSLGQGLEFLIYFQGNSAPDKSGLPSDRFSAERTGGSVSTLTIQRTQQEDSAVYLCASTRDSGNSPLHFGNGTRLTVT.

This clone turned up a few times. Read coverage stops 3 residues before the CDR3 terminus; the germline J gene supplies the remainder. This chain joins TRBV20-1 and TRBJ2-1, with TRBD1 identical over 11 bases. The CDR3 is 13 residues long. The V gene end was trimmed by 6 bases and the J gene end by 7 bases; junction bases not matched to a gene: 5. Germline V lookup: CDR1 DFQATT, CDR2 SNEGSKA (reference sequence). CDR3 DNA, as far as it was read: TGCAGTGCGCTCGGGACAGGGGGTAATGAG. It specifies CSALGTGGNE. The full CDR3 protein reads CSALGTGGNEQFF.

In its sample, this clone ranks as medium-sized. The read ends 3 residues early relative to the CDR3; the germline J gene fills the gap. V usage is TRBV7-3 and J usage is TRBJ2-2; D uncertain. V was cut by 5 bases and J by 6 bases, with 10 bases left in between. The CDR3 is made up of 13 amino acids. Germline CDR1 and CDR2: SGHTA and FQGTGA. Partial CDR3 DNA: TGTGCCAGCAGCCCTCTAGAGGCCGGGGAG. It is translated as CASSPLEAGE. Given in full, the CDR3 is CASSPLEAGELFF.

In its sample, this clone ranks as medium-sized (0.01 to 0.1%). The observed sequence ends 3 residues before the CDR3 terminus, with the missing tail filled in from the germline J gene. The J gene is TRBJ2-7, the V gene TRBV5-6; 7 positions agree with TRBD1. CDR3 length: 14 residues. The V segment lost 6 bases and the J segment 2 bases; nucleotides outside the gene matches: 8. Germline V gene lookup returns CDR1 SGHDT and CDR2 YYEEEE. The CDR3 bases that were read are TGTGCCAGCACTACAGGGGAAAGTCCCTACGAG. The encoded protein is CASTTGESPYE. The whole CDR3 sequence reads CASTTGESPYEQYF.

This clone has ten or more counts. At one of its ends the junction is not consistent with the germline gene, which may arise from a read error. The CDR3 extends 3 residues past the end of the read, so its final part is completed from the germline J gene. The rearrangement uses TRBV4-2 and TRBJ2-7; 7 bases agree with TRBD2. The CDR3 contains 15 residues. CDR1 is LGHNA and CDR2 is YNFKEQ in the germline V gene. The DNA read from the CDR3 is TGCGCCAGCAGCCAAGATCTCGCGGGAGACTACGAG. Encoded protein: CASSQDLAGDYE. The entire CDR3 sequence reads CASSQDLAGDYEQYF.

This clone was picked up many times. The CDR3 end lies 3 residues beyond the end of the read and is filled in from the germline J gene. Other DNA sequences in the sample encode the same CDR3. This chain uses TRBV18 with TRBJ1-1; TRBD1 matches 8 bases. Germline CDR1 and CDR2: KGHSH and LQKENI. V was pared by 2 bases and J by 2 bases, with 7 bases of the junction left unmatched. The CDR3 sequence is 16 residues long. The part of the CDR3 DNA that was read is TGTGCCAGCTCACCAGATCTTGGGACAGGAAACACTGAA. Encoded protein: CASSPDLGTGNTE. The full CDR3 protein reads CASSPDLGTGNTEAFF.

This clone was seen many times. Read sequence stops 3 residues before the CDR3 end, and the germline J gene provides the missing end. The chain uses TRBV2 and TRBJ2-6; D gene uncertain. The CDR3 has 15 amino acids. Trimming shortened V by 6 bases and J by 0 bases, and 9 bases separated the two germline ends. Germline CDR1 is SNHLY and CDR2 is FYNNEI. The part of the CDR3 DNA that was read is TGTGCCAGCAGCCGACTGAACTCTGGGGCCAACGTC. Translation: CASSRLNSGANV. In full, the CDR3 reads CASSRLNSGANVLTF.